The present TCR beta chain was sequenced within a study of T-cell memory formation after mild COVID-19. TCRdb itself ran the 5' RACE reads through MiXCR, one entry per CDR3 protein. The sample lists roughly 450,000 distinct CDR3 sequences, 18% occurring once. Study-wide results and caveats: Clones that got smaller from day 15 to 85 had even CD4/CD8, while clones growing later tipped toward CD4+. Researchers report contracting CD4+ clones mostly in CM and EM, with CD8+ clones in EMRA.

The CDR3 totals 14 residues. Germline loops: CDR1 SNHLY, CDR2 FYNNEI. The germline V and J ends were trimmed by 5 bases and 2 bases, with 13 bases remaining between them. This clonotype was detected only a few times. Its specificity is unknown. The clonotype was recovered from an adult woman who had mild COVID-19 (a few samples of this study predate the infection). Cell type and time point are not known. The genes are TRBV2 and TRBJ2-7, with D perhaps matching TRBD1 or TRBD2 (5 bases each). The sequencing sample was made of PBMCs or a T cell subset sorted from them (not recorded which). The CDR3 nucleotides read TGTGCCAGCAGTCTCGGGACCGACACCTACGAGCAGTACTTC. It translates to CASSLGTDTYEQYF.